This TCR beta chain was retrieved from a study of T cells in Graves' hyperthyroidism and ophthalmopathy. Study conclusions and caveats: Ophthalmopathy and stable hyperthyroidism were told apart by a 13 V-J model.

Amplification of TCR beta CDR3 regions was performed using RNA transcripts as template. The HTBI primer set was used in a first-round RT-PCR of the TCR CDR3. A single record per CDR3 protein comes from TCRdb applying MiXCR to the multiplex PCR reads. The sample consists of fewer than 250,000 distinct CDR3 sequences, almost 25% of them appearing once. This clonotype was found many times. Its antigen remains unidentified. The CDR3 extends over 16 amino acids. Germline CDR1 LGHDT, CDR2 YNNKEL (reference sequence). V lost 0 bases, J lost 5 bases, and 8 bases stayed unmatched. The clonotype originates from a woman in her thirties or forties with Graves' ophthalmopathy. Sequencing used blood. The V call is TRBV3-1, the J call TRBJ2-7, with 9 nucleotides matching TRBD2. CDR3 region: CASSQDGGRAVHEQYF. The CDR3 DNA follows: TGTGCCAGCAGCCAAGATGGCGGGAGGGCCGTCCACGAGCAGTACTTC.